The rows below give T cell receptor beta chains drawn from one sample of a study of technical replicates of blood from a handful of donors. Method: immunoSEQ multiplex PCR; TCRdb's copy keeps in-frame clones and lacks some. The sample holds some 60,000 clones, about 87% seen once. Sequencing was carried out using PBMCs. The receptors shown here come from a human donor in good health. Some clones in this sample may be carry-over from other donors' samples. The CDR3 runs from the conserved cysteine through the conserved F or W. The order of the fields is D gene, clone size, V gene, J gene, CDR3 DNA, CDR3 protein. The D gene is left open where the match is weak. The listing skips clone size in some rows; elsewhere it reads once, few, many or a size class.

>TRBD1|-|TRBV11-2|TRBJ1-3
TGTGCCAGCAGCTTAAGGATAGGGAGGACAGGGCGTTCTGGAAACACCATATATTTT
CASSLRIGRTGRSGNTIYF
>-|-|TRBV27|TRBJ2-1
TGTAGCGGAGGGCAGGGCTACAATGAGCAGTTCTTC
CSGGQGYNEQFF
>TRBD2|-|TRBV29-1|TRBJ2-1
TGCAGCGTTGAAATTGGGACTAGCCCGTACAATGAGCAGTTCTTC
CSVEIGTSPYNEQFF
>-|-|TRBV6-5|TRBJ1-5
TGTGCCAGCAGTTACTCGCACGGTAGCAATCAGCCCCAGCATTTT
CASSYSHGSNQPQHF
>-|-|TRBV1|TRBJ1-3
TGCACCAGCAGCCAAGAAGGCGGGAGCGGCGACACCATATATTTT
CTSSQEGGSGDTIYF
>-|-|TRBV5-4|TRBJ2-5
TGTGCCAGCAGCGCGTACCAAGAGACCCAGTACTTC
CASSAYQETQYF
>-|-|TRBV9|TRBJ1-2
TGTGCCAGCAGCGTGGGGAACCGGGAGTCCTATGGCTACACCTTC
CASSVGNRESYGYTF
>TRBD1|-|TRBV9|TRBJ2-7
TGTGCCAGCAGTACGGGACAGGCCAACTCCTACGAGCAGTACTTC
CASSTGQANSYEQYF
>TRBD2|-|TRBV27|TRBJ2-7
TGTGCCAGCAGTTCCCCGGGACTAGCGGGGGGGAGAGCCTACGAGCAGTACTTC
CASSSPGLAGGRAYEQYF
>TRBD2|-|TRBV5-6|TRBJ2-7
TGTGCCAGCAGTCGGGGGGTCGAGCAGTACTTC
CASSRGVEQYF
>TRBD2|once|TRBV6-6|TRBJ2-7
TGTGCCAGCAGTTACTGGCGGGAGTCCCACGAGCAGTACTTC
CASSYWRESHEQYF
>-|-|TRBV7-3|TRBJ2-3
TGTGCCAGCAGGCTTAGGGGGGGGGCCGCTTATACGCAGTATTTT
CASRLRGGAAYTQYF
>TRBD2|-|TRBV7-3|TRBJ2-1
TGTGCCAGCAGCGCCAGCGGGGGGGCTTCCTACAATGAGCAGTTCTTC
CASSASGGASYNEQFF
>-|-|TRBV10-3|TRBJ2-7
TGTGCCATCAGGGAGGACATTAGCTCCTACGAGCAGTACTTC
CAIREDISSYEQYF
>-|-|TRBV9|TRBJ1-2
TGTGCCAGCAGCGACGCTGGGGGGTATGGCTACACCTTC
CASSDAGGYGYTF
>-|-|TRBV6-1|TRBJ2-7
TGTGCCAGCAGGTCAACCGGGGTTTCCTACGAGCAGTACTTC
CASRSTGVSYEQYF
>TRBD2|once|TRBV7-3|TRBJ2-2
TGTGCCAGCAGCTTATTCGCGGGGGGGGCGAACACCGGGGAGCTGTTTTTT
CASSLFAGGANTGELFF
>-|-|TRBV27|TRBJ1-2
TGTGCCAGGAGGGCGGGGGGGGGAGGCCGGTGGGGCTACACCTTC
CARRAGGGGRWGYTF
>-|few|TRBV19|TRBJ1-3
TGTGCCAGTACCAAGCTTTACAGCGGCACCATATATTTT
CASTKLYSGTIYF
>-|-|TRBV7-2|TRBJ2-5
TGTGCCAGCAGCTTGACAGACCAAGAGACCCAGTACTTC
CASSLTDQETQYF
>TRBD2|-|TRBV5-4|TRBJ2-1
TGTGCCAGCAGCTCAAGCGGGAGGTTCACCTACAATGAGCAGTTCTTC
CASSSSGRFTYNEQFF
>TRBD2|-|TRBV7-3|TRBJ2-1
TGTGCCAGCAGCTCCAGACTAGCGGGATACAATGAGCAGTTCTTC
CASSSRLAGYNEQFF
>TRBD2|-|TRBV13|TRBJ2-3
TGTGCCAGCAGCAGCGGGAATGGAGATACGCAGTATTTT
CASSSGNGDTQYF
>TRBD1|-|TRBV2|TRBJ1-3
TGTGCCAGCAGTGCGGGACAGTTTGGAAACACCATATATTTT
CASSAGQFGNTIYF
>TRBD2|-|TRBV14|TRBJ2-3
TGTGCCAGCAGCCAAGATCGGCCCCCTCGGGAGGGCGAGCTTAGCACAGATACGCAGTATTTT
CASSQDRPPREGELSTDTQYF
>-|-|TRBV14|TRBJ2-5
TGTGCCAGCAGCCAGGGACTCCCAGGGACCCAGTACTTC
CASSQGLPGTQYF
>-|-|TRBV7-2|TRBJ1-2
TGTGCCAGCAGCCCACAGGTAGAGGTTAACTATGGCTACACCTTC
CASSPQVEVNYGYTF
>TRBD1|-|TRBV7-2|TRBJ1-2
TGTGCCAGCAGCCTAATGGGGACAGGGCATGGCTACACCTTC
CASSLMGTGHGYTF
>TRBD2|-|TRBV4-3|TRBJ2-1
TGCGCCAGCAGCCAAGAACGCGGGAGACAATACAATGAGCAGTTCTTC
CASSQERGRQYNEQFF
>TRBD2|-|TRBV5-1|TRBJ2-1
TGCGCCAGCAGCTTCCCGGGACTAGCGACCTACAATGAGCAGTTCTTC
CASSFPGLATYNEQFF
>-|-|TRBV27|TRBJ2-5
TGTGCCAGCAGTTCAACAGGAGTCCGGGAGACCCAGTACTTC
CASSSTGVRETQYF
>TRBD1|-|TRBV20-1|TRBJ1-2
TGCAGTGCAGGGACAGTCTATGGCTACACCTTC
CSAGTVYGYTF
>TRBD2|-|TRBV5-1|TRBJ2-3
TGCGCCAGCAGCCCTGCGACTAGCGGGAGATACACAGATACGCAGTATTTT
CASSPATSGRYTDTQYF
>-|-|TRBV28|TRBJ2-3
TGTGCCAGCAGTTTCCATGAAGCTACGCAGTATTTT
CASSFHEATQYF
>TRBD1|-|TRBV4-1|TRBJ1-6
TGCGCCAGCAGCCCTAGTCCCCAGGGGGCCAATTCACCCCTCCACTTT
CASSPSPQGANSPLHF
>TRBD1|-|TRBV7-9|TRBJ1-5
TGTGCCAGCAGCCTGACAGGGGTGAACAATCAGCCCCAGCATTTT
CASSLTGVNNQPQHF
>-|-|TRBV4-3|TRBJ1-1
TGCGCCAGCAGCCCTATTAACGAGAGGCCGCGGGCAGCTGAAGCTTTCTTT
CASSPINERPRAAEAFF
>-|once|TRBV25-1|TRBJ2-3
TGTGCCAGCAGTGAACATAGTGGCACAGATACGCAGTATTTT
CASSEHSGTDTQYF
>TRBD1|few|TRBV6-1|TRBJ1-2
TGTGCCAGCATGACGGAGGGGGCCCGCTATGGCTACACCTTC
CASMTEGARYGYTF